This entry concerns a single TCR beta chain. Its specificity is not known. The data were taken from a study of T cell responses to AZD1222 COVID-19 vaccine. Overall study results and limits: Repertoire sampling was restricted to post-peak T cell response timepoints. The breadth and depth of Spike-specific TCRs increased once two AZD1222 doses had been given.

The CDR3 totals 15 residues. Germline CDR1 and CDR2: KGHDR and SFDVKD. The V and J ends lost 3 bases and 4 bases respectively, with 14 bases between them. Some clones are missing from TCRdb's copy, which holds only in-frame ones; the method was immunoSEQ multiplex PCR. The sample yields 150,000 to 200,000 clones, more than 85% seen once. The chain carries TRBV24-1 and TRBJ2-5; tentatively, D is TRBD2 (5 bases). This sequence originates from an adult in good health. This material consisted of peripheral blood, taken on day 0 of AZD1222 vaccination. CDR3 protein: CATSDRASSRETQYF. CDR3 DNA: TGTGCCACCAGTGATCGGGCTAGCTCGAGAGAGACCCAGTACTTC.